The 21 T cell receptor beta chains below all came from one sample that was sequenced in a study of blood T cell repertoires in COVID-19. TCRdb's copy holds only in-frame clones and misses some; the assay was immunoSEQ multiplex PCR. In the table there are roughly 400,000 clones, roughly 86% of which are singletons. The sample comprised PBMCs or T cells enriched from blood (not recorded which). These receptors all come from a woman in her 40s with acute COVID-19.

This chain joins TRBV7-2 and TRBJ1-4, with D possibly being TRBD1 (5 bases). Looked up from germline, CDR1 is SGHTA and CDR2 is FQGNSA. The CDR3 runs to 14 residues. V dropped 4 bases and J dropped 7 bases, with 13 bases sitting between them. The CDR3: CASSSSQGSEKLFF. The CDR3 nucleotides read TGTGCCAGCAGCTCCAGCCAGGGCAGTGAAAAACTGTTTTTT.

The rearrangement uses TRBV7-9 and TRBJ1-6, with D tentatively TRBD1 (6 bases). Germline loops: CDR1 SEHNR, CDR2 FQNEAQ (reference sequence). The CDR3 is 15 amino acids. Deletions cut 5 bases from V and 3 bases from J, with 11 bases between. CDR3 amino acids: CASSSGQFYNSPLHF. The CDR3 coding sequence is TGTGCCAGCAGCAGCGGACAGTTCTATAATTCACCCCTCCACTTT.

This chain joins TRBV5-4 and TRBJ2-7, with 10 bases identical to TRBD1. Germline values: CDR1 SGHNT, CDR2 YYREEE (reference sequence). V trimming: 4 bases; J trimming: 6 bases; junction bases outside the gene matches: 16. This CDR3 has 17 residues. The CDR3 here is CASSPRRIGTGAPEQYF. The DNA of the CDR3 is TGTGCCAGCAGCCCGAGAAGGATTGGGACAGGGGCCCCCGAGCAGTACTTC.

The CDR3 loop is CASSTSGEPFEQYF. In DNA, the CDR3 is TGTGCCAGTAGTACGAGCGGGGAGCCTTTCGAGCAGTACTTC. The chain links TRBV19 to TRBJ2-7; the match to TRBD2 covers 7 bases. Trimming cost V 4 bases and J 6 bases; bases outside gene matches: 9. CDR1 is LNHDA, CDR2 SQIVND, per germline (reference sequence). The CDR3 is made up of 14 amino acids.

This rearrangement joins TRBV2 to TRBJ1-3; D uncertain. Germline lookup yields CDR1 SNHLY and CDR2 FYNNEI. V was cut by 0 bases and J by 5 bases, with 8 bases left in between. The CDR3 is made up of 14 amino acids. This CDR3 reads CASSEARGRNTIYF. CDR3 nucleotide sequence: TGTGCCAGCAGTGAAGCGCGGGGAAGAAACACCATATATTTT.

In this sample, this clone turned up once. The chain employs TRBV7-2 and TRBJ1-6; 7 bases are a match to TRBD1. CDR1 is SGHTA, CDR2 FQGNSA, per germline. CDR3 length: 15 residues. V lost 2 bases, J lost 5 bases, and 3 bases stayed unmatched. This CDR3 is CASSLSTGDNSPLHF. CDR3 coding DNA: TGTGCCAGCAGCTTAAGCACAGGGGATAATTCACCCCTCCACTTT.

The rearrangement links TRBV25-1 to TRBJ1-2; a weak D match, TRBD1 (6 bases). Trimming removed 3 bases from V and 8 bases from J, with 16 bases in between. The CDR3 has 14 residues. From germline, CDR1 is MGHDK and CDR2 SYGVNS. The CDR3 region has the DNA TGTGCCAGCAGTGATTCAACGACAGGACACGGCTACACCTTC. Its protein product is CASSDSTTGHGYTF.

This clone was found a few times. The CDR3 region has the DNA TGTGCCAGCAGCGAGCAGACACGCTCACCCCTCCACTTT. Its protein product is CASSEQTRSPLHF. The V gene is TRBV9, the J gene TRBJ1-6; D is undetermined. Trimming stripped 3 bases from V and 10 bases from J, with 11 bases between. The CDR3 runs 13 residues. Germline CDR1 SGDLS, CDR2 YYNGEE.

V usage is TRBV7-6 and J usage is TRBJ2-2; D perhaps matches TRBD1 (5 bases). This CDR3 is 15 amino acids long. Germline V gene data show CDR1 as SGHVS and CDR2 as FNYEAQ. Trimming removed 2 bases at V and 7 bases at J, with 14 bases between. The CDR3 region has the DNA TGTGCCAGCAGCTTAAGTCTGGGGCAAAGCGGGGAGCTGTTTTTT. Encoded protein: CASSLSLGQSGELFF.

CDR3 sequence reads: CASSIRAEAGGETQYF. CDR3 bases: TGTGCCAGTAGTATTCGGGCTGAGGCGGGGGGTGAGACCCAGTACTTC. The V and J genes are TRBV19 and TRBJ2-5, with 8 bases identical to TRBD2. The CDR3 spans 16 residues. The V gene end was trimmed by 3 bases and the J gene end by 5 bases; junction bases not matched to a gene: 11. CDR1 is LNHDA and CDR2 is SQIVND in the germline V gene (reference sequence).

The sample holds one count of this clone. The genes are TRBV7-8 and TRBJ1-4; D gene unclear. The CDR3 sequence is 16 residues long. Germline V gene data show CDR1 as SGHVS and CDR2 as FQNEAQ. Trimming removed 5 bases at V and 3 bases at J, with 16 bases between. The CDR3 DNA reads TGTGCCAGCAGCCCCCAGTTATTCTTTTCTAATGAAAAACTGTTTTTT. Translation gives CASSPQLFFSNEKLFF.

The chain carries TRBV3-1 (or the pseudogene TRBV3-2) and TRBJ1-4; D is unclear. V shed 1 base and J shed 10 bases, with 7 bases lying between them. Germline CDR1 LGHDT, CDR2 YNNKEL (reference sequence). There are 12 residues in the CDR3. CDR3 nucleotide sequence: TGTGCCAGCAGCCAAGTTACGGGAAAACTGTTTTTT. Amino acids: CASSQVTGKLFF.

V and J are TRBV12-3 or TRBV12-4 and TRBJ1-1; D gene uncertain. The CDR3 runs 13 residues. Trimming stripped 3 bases from V and 7 bases from J, with 12 bases between. The CDR3 here is CASSLARAREAFF. The CDR3 coding sequence is TGTGCCAGCAGTTTGGCTAGAGCGCGTGAAGCTTTCTTT.

This chain connects TRBV11-2 to TRBJ2-7; maybe TRBD1 (6 bases). The CDR3 covers 14 residues. The V end lost 1 base, the J end lost 6 bases, and 13 bases lay between the germline ends. CDR1 is SGHAT and CDR2 is FQNNGV in the germline V gene. The DNA for the CDR3 is TGTGCCAGCAGCTTAGTCGCAGGGGCCTCCGAGCAGTACTTC. As protein: CASSLVAGASEQYF.

This chain joins TRBV9 and TRBJ1-3, with TRBD1 matching 9 bases. V trimming: 4 bases; J trimming: 1 base; junction bases outside the gene matches: 9. This CDR3 is 17 amino acids long. Germline V gene lookup returns CDR1 SGDLS and CDR2 YYNGEE. The CDR3 loop reads CASSTQDRGLSGNTIYF. The CDR3 coding sequence is TGTGCCAGCAGCACCCAGGACAGGGGTTTATCTGGAAACACCATATATTTT.

V usage is TRBV5-1 and J usage is TRBJ2-7, with TRBD2 matching 8 bases. V shed 5 bases and J 2 bases; nucleotides not matched to a gene: 9. The CDR3 is made up of 15 amino acids. From germline, CDR1 is SGHRS and CDR2 YFSETQ. The CDR3 DNA sequence: TGCGCCAGCAGTTCCCGGGGGGGGGCCCCCTACGAGCAGTACTTC. Translation gives CASSSRGGAPYEQYF.

A word on this clone: This clone may be a read error of a much larger clone one base away. In the same sample, other DNA sequences code for this CDR3. The chain has TRBV12-3 or TRBV12-4 and TRBJ1-1, with a tentative D call TRBD1 (5 bases). This CDR3 has 13 residues. Trimming cost V 3 bases and J 5 bases, with 10 bases left between them. CDR3 amino acids: CASSLGGGTEAFF. The DNA of the CDR3 is TGTGCCAGCAGTTTGGGGGGTGGGACTGAAGCTTTCTTT.

The V and J genes are TRBV19 and TRBJ2-7; a possible D gene is TRBD1 (5 bases). V lost 7 bases and J lost 0, with 19 bases in between. Per the germline V gene, CDR1 is LNHDA and CDR2 is SQIVND (reference sequence). This CDR3 has 16 residues. The CDR3 DNA is TGTGCCAGTACCTATGACGAGACAGCGTTCTCCTACGAGCAGTACTTC. Protein sequence: CASTYDETAFSYEQYF. Supplemented by reference TRBV19 and TRBJ2-7, the full variable domain reads DGGITQSPKYLFRKEGQNVTLSCEQNLNHDAMYWYRQDPGQGLRLIYYSQIVNDFQKGDIAEGYSVSREKKESFPLTVTSAQKNPTAFYLCASTYDETAFSYEQYFGPGTRLTVT.

This chain uses TRBV2 with TRBJ1-4; the D is unclear. This CDR3 has 14 residues. Germline lookup yields CDR1 SNHLY and CDR2 FYNNEI. Trimming took off 6 bases at V and 5 bases at J, with 13 bases between the two ends. The CDR3 loop reads CASRKSGGNEKLFF. CDR3 nucleotide sequence: TGTGCCAGCAGAAAGTCAGGAGGAAATGAAAAACTGTTTTTT.

This CDR3 is CASSDIRDQPQHF. The CDR3 region has the DNA TGTGCCAGCAGTGATATCAGGGATCAGCCCCAGCATTTT. The chain uses TRBV2 and TRBJ1-5, with D possibly TRBD1 on 5 matching bases. Germline loops: CDR1 SNHLY, CDR2 FYNNEI. This CDR3 comprises 13 residues. Trimming left V 3 bases short and J 5 bases short, with 8 bases between.

This clone has more than one count but fewer than ten. This sequence joins TRBV30 and TRBJ1-1; TRBD1 is a possible D gene (5 bases). The CDR3 spans 14 residues. CDR1 and CDR2 (germline): GTSNPN, SVGIG (reference sequence). The V end was cut by 0 bases, the J end by 3 bases, with 11 bases between. Written as DNA, the CDR3 is TGTGCCTGGAGTGTATACAGGAGGGACACTGAAGCTTTCTTT. It codes for CAWSVYRRDTEAFF.